A selection of T cell receptor beta chains follows, all from one sample in a study of cytomegalovirus exposure and HLA in healthy donors. Generated by immunoSEQ multiplex PCR, the TCRdb table keeps only in-frame clones and is missing some. Among 75,000 to 80,000 clones listed, just over 70% were seen once. Sequencing used PBMCs. The receptors shown here come from a man aged 55 to 70 in good health and CMV-seropositive. CDR3s include the opening cysteine and the closing phenylalanine or tryptophan. Each record gives: J gene, clone size, D gene, V gene, CDR3 protein, CDR3 DNA. The D gene is left open where the match is weak. Not every row has a clone size; where given, it reads once, few, many or a size class.

J gene: TRBJ1-5
clone size: .
D gene: TRBD1
V gene: TRBV19
CDR3 protein: CASSRRDSVNQPQHF
CDR3 DNA: TGTGCCAGTAGTAGAAGGGACAGTGTAAATCAGCCCCAGCATTTT

J gene: TRBJ2-7
clone size: .
D gene: .
V gene: TRBV10-1
CDR3 protein: CASSDRGGTPDEQYF
CDR3 DNA: TGCGCCAGCAGTGACCGCGGCGGGACGCCCGACGAGCAGTACTTC

J gene: TRBJ1-2
clone size: .
D gene: .
V gene: TRBV29-1
CDR3 protein: CSVGAPNYGYTF
CDR3 DNA: TGCAGCGTTGGGGCCCCGAACTATGGCTACACCTTC

J gene: TRBJ2-5
clone size: once
D gene: .
V gene: TRBV7-9
CDR3 protein: CASSLVSETQYF
CDR3 DNA: TGTGCCAGCAGCTTAGTATCAGAGACCCAGTACTTC

J gene: TRBJ1-1
clone size: few
D gene: .
V gene: TRBV7-9
CDR3 protein: CASSLVGNTEAFF
CDR3 DNA: TGTGCCAGCAGCTTAGTCGGGAACACTGAAGCTTTCTTT

J gene: TRBJ2-7
clone size: .
D gene: .
V gene: TRBV21-1
CDR3 protein: CASNEKEGAGDEQYF
CDR3 DNA: TGTGCCAGCAACGAAAAGGAGGGGGCAGGGGACGAGCAGTACTTC

J gene: TRBJ2-7
clone size: few
D gene: .
V gene: TRBV18
CDR3 protein: CASSPRGSEQYF
CDR3 DNA: TGTGCCAGCTCACCAAGGGGTTCCGAGCAGTACTTC

J gene: TRBJ1-6
clone size: .
D gene: .
V gene: TRBV6-6
CDR3 protein: CASSYSPGHNYPPLHF
CDR3 DNA: TGTGCCAGCAGTTACTCCCCGGGACACAATTATCCACCCCTCCACTTT

J gene: TRBJ1-1
clone size: .
D gene: .
V gene: TRBV6-5
CDR3 protein: CASSYSGLEAFF
CDR3 DNA: TGTGCCAGCAGTTACAGCGGGCTTGAAGCTTTCTTT

J gene: TRBJ1-2
clone size: .
D gene: TRBD1
V gene: TRBV28
CDR3 protein: CASSPGQGTYGYTF
CDR3 DNA: TGTGCCAGCAGCCCAGGACAGGGGACCTATGGCTACACCTTC

J gene: TRBJ2-5
clone size: .
D gene: .
V gene: TRBV10-2
CDR3 protein: CASSAGYQETQYF
CDR3 DNA: TGCGCCAGCAGCGCGGGGTACCAAGAGACCCAGTACTTC

J gene: TRBJ1-2
clone size: few
D gene: .
V gene: TRBV5-1
CDR3 protein: CASSLWGGDGYTF
CDR3 DNA: TGCGCCAGCAGCCTTTGGGGGGGCGATGGCTACACCTTC

J gene: TRBJ1-2
clone size: .
D gene: .
V gene: TRBV7-6
CDR3 protein: CASSLTLGLRNYGYTF
CDR3 DNA: TGTGCCAGCAGCTTAACTCTGGGACTGAGAAACTATGGCTACACCTTC

J gene: TRBJ1-5
clone size: .
D gene: TRBD1
V gene: TRBV7-2
CDR3 protein: CASSLEGPTGGFNQPQHF
CDR3 DNA: TGTGCCAGCAGCTTAGAGGGCCCGACAGGGGGTTTCAATCAGCCCCAGCATTTT

J gene: TRBJ1-2
clone size: .
D gene: .
V gene: TRBV7-9
CDR3 protein: CASSSGQQANYGYTF
CDR3 DNA: TGTGCCAGCAGCTCCGGACAGCAAGCTAACTATGGCTACACCTTC

J gene: TRBJ2-7
clone size: once
D gene: .
V gene: TRBV7-9
CDR3 protein: CASSFGGLYEQYF
CDR3 DNA: TGTGCCAGCAGCTTTGGGGGCCTCTACGAGCAGTACTTC

J gene: TRBJ1-1
clone size: .
D gene: TRBD1
V gene: TRBV5-4
CDR3 protein: CASSLEGQGGTEAFF
CDR3 DNA: TGTGCCAGCAGCTTGGAGGGACAGGGTGGAACTGAAGCTTTCTTT

J gene: TRBJ1-5
clone size: few
D gene: TRBD1
V gene: TRBV19
CDR3 protein: CASSLRDRGAQPQHF
CDR3 DNA: TGTGCCAGTAGTCTCCGGGACAGGGGTGCTCAGCCCCAGCATTTT

J gene: TRBJ1-1
clone size: .
D gene: .
V gene: TRBV12-5
CDR3 protein: CASGLSPVNTEAFF
CDR3 DNA: TGTGCTAGTGGTTTGAGCCCGGTGAACACTGAAGCTTTCTTT

J gene: TRBJ2-7
clone size: few
D gene: .
V gene: TRBV19
CDR3 protein: CASSGLIGEQYF
CDR3 DNA: TGTGCCAGTAGTGGACTAATCGGCGAGCAGTACTTC

J gene: TRBJ1-5
clone size: few
D gene: TRBD1
V gene: TRBV2
CDR3 protein: CASRGTGGRESNQPQHF
CDR3 DNA: TGTGCCAGCCGTGGGACAGGGGGTAGAGAGAGCAATCAGCCCCAGCATTTT

J gene: TRBJ2-2
clone size: .
D gene: .
V gene: TRBV2
CDR3 protein: CASIKPDSLTGELFF
CDR3 DNA: TGTGCCAGCATCAAACCGGACAGCCTAACCGGGGAGCTGTTTTTT

J gene: TRBJ2-7
clone size: .
D gene: .
V gene: TRBV27
CDR3 protein: CASSSFYEQYF
CDR3 DNA: TGTGCCAGCAGTTCCTTCTACGAGCAGTACTTC

J gene: TRBJ1-2
clone size: .
D gene: .
V gene: TRBV28
CDR3 protein: CASNRLGDYGYTF
CDR3 DNA: TGTGCCAGCAATCGGTTAGGGGACTATGGCTACACCTTC

J gene: TRBJ2-5
clone size: .
D gene: TRBD2
V gene: TRBV6-1
CDR3 protein: CASSAAGGAGETQYF
CDR3 DNA: TGTGCCAGCAGTGCCGCCGGGGGGGCCGGAGAGACCCAGTACTTC

J gene: TRBJ2-7
clone size: .
D gene: TRBD2
V gene: TRBV4-2
CDR3 protein: CASSQVGTSGRLNEQYF
CDR3 DNA: TGTGCCAGCAGCCAAGTTGGGACTAGCGGGAGGCTGAACGAGCAGTACTTC

J gene: TRBJ1-5
clone size: .
D gene: TRBD1
V gene: TRBV28
CDR3 protein: CASSAPPTGVGNQPQHF
CDR3 DNA: TGTGCCAGCAGTGCACCCCCAACAGGGGTGGGCAATCAGCCCCAGCATTTT

J gene: TRBJ2-1
clone size: .
D gene: .
V gene: TRBV10-2
CDR3 protein: CASSATYNEQFF
CDR3 DNA: TGCGCCAGCAGTGCAACATACAATGAGCAGTTCTTC

J gene: TRBJ1-3
clone size: .
D gene: .
V gene: TRBV5-1
CDR3 protein: CASREEPSSGNTIYF
CDR3 DNA: TGCGCCAGCAGGGAGGAGCCAAGCTCTGGAAACACCATATATTTT

J gene: TRBJ2-1
clone size: .
D gene: .
V gene: TRBV5-1
CDR3 protein: CASSRRGREFHNEQFF
CDR3 DNA: TGCGCCAGCAGCCGGCGGGGCAGGGAATTTCACAATGAGCAGTTCTTC

J gene: TRBJ1-6
clone size: few
D gene: .
V gene: TRBV13
CDR3 protein: CASSLGTGSSYNSPLHF
CDR3 DNA: TGTGCCAGCAGCTTAGGGACAGGAAGCTCCTATAATTCACCCCTCCACTTT

J gene: TRBJ1-1
clone size: .
D gene: .
V gene: TRBV4-2
CDR3 protein: CASSQGARTEAFF
CDR3 DNA: TGTGCCAGCAGCCAAGGGGCCCGCACTGAAGCTTTCTTT

J gene: TRBJ2-7
clone size: .
D gene: TRBD1
V gene: TRBV10-3
CDR3 protein: CAISDDRGRPYEQYF
CDR3 DNA: TGTGCCATCAGTGACGACAGGGGAAGGCCCTACGAGCAGTACTTC

J gene: TRBJ2-5
clone size: .
D gene: .
V gene: TRBV7-9
CDR3 protein: CASSLAKGLEETQYF
CDR3 DNA: TGTGCCAGCAGCCTAGCCAAGGGGCTCGAGGAGACCCAGTACTTC

J gene: TRBJ2-7
clone size: .
D gene: TRBD1
V gene: TRBV5-8
CDR3 protein: CASSFVGTEEYF
CDR3 DNA: TGTGCCAGCAGCTTTGTCGGGACAGAGGAGTACTTC

J gene: TRBJ2-3
clone size: few
D gene: TRBD2
V gene: TRBV9
CDR3 protein: CASSRSSGDFFTDTQYF
CDR3 DNA: TGTGCCAGCAGCAGATCTAGCGGGGACTTCTTCACAGATACGCAGTATTTT

J gene: TRBJ2-7
clone size: .
D gene: TRBD1
V gene: TRBV29-1
CDR3 protein: CSVSSTGNSYEQYF
CDR3 DNA: TGCAGCGTTAGCTCGACAGGGAACTCCTACGAGCAGTACTTC

J gene: TRBJ1-1
clone size: .
D gene: TRBD1
V gene: TRBV13
CDR3 protein: CASSLRTGYTEAFF
CDR3 DNA: TGTGCCAGCAGCTTACGGACAGGGTACACTGAAGCTTTCTTT

J gene: TRBJ2-7
clone size: .
D gene: TRBD2
V gene: TRBV10-1
CDR3 protein: CAIQREGQVGSYEQYF
CDR3 DNA: TGCGCCATCCAGCGGGAGGGTCAGGTTGGGTCCTACGAGCAGTACTTC

J gene: TRBJ1-1
clone size: .
D gene: TRBD1
V gene: TRBV5-1
CDR3 protein: CASSFFRDSNTEAFF
CDR3 DNA: TGCGCCAGCAGCTTTTTCCGGGACAGCAACACTGAAGCTTTCTTT

J gene: TRBJ2-1
clone size: .
D gene: .
V gene: TRBV6-5
CDR3 protein: CASSYWPGRGEQFF
CDR3 DNA: TGTGCCAGCAGTTATTGGCCGGGCCGGGGGGAGCAGTTCTTC

J gene: TRBJ2-2
clone size: .
D gene: TRBD1
V gene: TRBV10-3
CDR3 protein: CAITPGQGRGELFF
CDR3 DNA: TGTGCCATCACCCCGGGACAGGGGCGGGGGGAGCTGTTTTTT

J gene: TRBJ2-7
clone size: .
D gene: TRBD2
V gene: TRBV5-1
CDR3 protein: CASSSSGGLIYEQYF
CDR3 DNA: TGCGCCAGCAGCTCCTCGGGGGGACTAATCTACGAGCAGTACTTC

J gene: TRBJ2-5
clone size: .
D gene: TRBD1
V gene: TRBV2
CDR3 protein: CASSERTGRETQYF
CDR3 DNA: TGTGCCAGCAGTGAACGGACAGGGAGGGAGACCCAGTACTTC

J gene: TRBJ2-2
clone size: .
D gene: TRBD1
V gene: TRBV30
CDR3 protein: CAFRGQVGELFF
CDR3 DNA: TGTGCTTTCAGGGGGCAGGTCGGGGAGCTGTTTTTT

J gene: TRBJ2-2
clone size: .
D gene: .
V gene: TRBV4-1
CDR3 protein: CASSQKLTVVRELFF
CDR3 DNA: TGCGCCAGCAGCCAGAAACTGACAGTCGTTAGGGAGCTGTTTTTT

J gene: TRBJ2-5
clone size: .
D gene: .
V gene: TRBV11-2
CDR3 protein: CASSPGLTERTQYF
CDR3 DNA: TGTGCCAGCAGCCCCGGACTGACCGAGAGGACCCAGTACTTC

J gene: TRBJ2-7
clone size: .
D gene: .
V gene: TRBV5-6
CDR3 protein: CASSGGTGSGEQYF
CDR3 DNA: TGTGCCAGCAGCGGTGGTACAGGTTCTGGGGAGCAGTACTTC

J gene: TRBJ2-1
clone size: .
D gene: .
V gene: TRBV5-1
CDR3 protein: CASRPGTSIGGEQFF
CDR3 DNA: TGCGCCAGCCGACCCGGGACTTCGATCGGGGGTGAGCAGTTCTTC

J gene: TRBJ1-5
clone size: .
D gene: TRBD1
V gene: TRBV28
CDR3 protein: CASSLYTGGYQPQHF
CDR3 DNA: TGTGCCAGCAGTTTATATACAGGGGGTTATCAGCCCCAGCATTTT

J gene: TRBJ1-2
clone size: .
D gene: .
V gene: TRBV5-1
CDR3 protein: CASSLDVRTNYGYTF
CDR3 DNA: TGCGCCAGCAGCTTGGATGTCAGAACTAACTATGGCTACACCTTC

J gene: TRBJ2-7
clone size: once
D gene: .
V gene: TRBV5-6
CDR3 protein: CASSWGDTEQYF
CDR3 DNA: TGTGCCAGCAGCTGGGGAGACACCGAGCAGTACTTC

J gene: TRBJ2-5
clone size: .
D gene: .
V gene: TRBV7-9
CDR3 protein: CASLRGVQETQYF
CDR3 DNA: TGTGCCAGCCTTCGGGGAGTTCAAGAGACCCAGTACTTC

J gene: TRBJ1-1
clone size: .
D gene: .
V gene: TRBV14
CDR3 protein: CASSQDGFGAEAFF
CDR3 DNA: TGTGCCAGCAGCCAAGACGGCTTCGGGGCTGAAGCTTTCTTT

J gene: TRBJ2-3
clone size: .
D gene: .
V gene: TRBV7-9
CDR3 protein: CASSIRLGYTDTQYF
CDR3 DNA: TGTGCCAGCAGCATAAGACTAGGCTACACAGATACGCAGTATTTT

J gene: TRBJ2-7
clone size: .
D gene: .
V gene: TRBV7-9
CDR3 protein: CASSSAEEYEQYF
CDR3 DNA: TGTGCCAGCAGCTCTGCGGAAGAGTACGAGCAGTACTTC